The present T cell receptor (beta chain) was sequenced within a study of human T cells and chemical hapten exposure. One entry per CDR3 protein results from TCRdb running MiXCR on the RACE reads. The table records a few hundred thousand distinct CDR3 sequences, 5.5% of them present only once. This clonotype came up a few times. Time point specified: pre-sensitization, week 0. Treatment of the sample: therapeutic diphenylcyclopropenone sensitization with weekly scalp DPC. Total RNA was isolated from whole blood that had not been fractionated. Material: whole blood, obtained in connection with sensitization to the hapten diphenylcyclopropenone (DPC). The receptor was isolated from a woman younger than 30 with alopecia areata. Some clones in this sample may be carry-over from other donors' samples.

CDR3 DNA sequence: TGTGCCAGCAGGCGGATCCGGGGCGCGAACACTGAAGCTTTCTTT. Translating gives CASRRIRGANTEAFF. The rearrangement links TRBV3-1 to TRBJ1-1, with D perhaps matching TRBD1 (5 bases). Looked up from germline, CDR1 is LGHDT and CDR2 is YNNKEL (reference sequence). This CDR3 spans 15 amino acids. V was pared by 6 bases and J by 1 base, with 15 bases between.